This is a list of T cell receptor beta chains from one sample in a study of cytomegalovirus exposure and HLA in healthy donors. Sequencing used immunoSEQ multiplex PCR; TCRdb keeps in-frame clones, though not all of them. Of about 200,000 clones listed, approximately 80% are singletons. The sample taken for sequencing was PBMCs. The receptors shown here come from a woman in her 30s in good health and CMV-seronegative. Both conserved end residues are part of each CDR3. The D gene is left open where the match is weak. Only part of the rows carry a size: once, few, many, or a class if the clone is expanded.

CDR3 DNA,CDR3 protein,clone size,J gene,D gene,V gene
TGTGCCAGCAGTACGCCGGGAGGGGGCTTTTCAGGCGAGCAGTACTTC,CASSTPGGGFSGEQYF,-,TRBJ2-7,-,TRBV25-1
TGTGCCAGCAGCTTGGCGGGTTACGAGCAGTACTTC,CASSLAGYEQYF,-,TRBJ2-7,-,TRBV11-1
TGTGCCAGCAGTGAAGAGGCAGGGTTCTATGGCTACACCTTC,CASSEEAGFYGYTF,few,TRBJ1-2,-,TRBV6-1
TGTGCCAGCACATCAACTACAGGTTACAATCAGCCCCAGCATTTT,CASTSTTGYNQPQHF,-,TRBJ1-5,-,TRBV5-6
TGTGCCAGTAGGGCGGGGGCGCGCGCTTTCTTT,CASRAGARAFF,-,TRBJ1-1,-,TRBV19
TGCGCCAGCAGCAGAGATAGGGGTCCGGCCTATGGCTACACCTTC,CASSRDRGPAYGYTF,-,TRBJ1-2,-,TRBV4-1
TGTGCCAGCAGCTACTTGGACAGCACCTACGAGCAGTACTTC,CASSYLDSTYEQYF,-,TRBJ2-7,-,TRBV11-1
TGTGCCAGCAGCTTAGTGGGGGGAAGGGCCTACGAGCAGTACTTC,CASSLVGGRAYEQYF,once,TRBJ2-7,-,TRBV7-9
TGCAGCGTTGTCGGTGTGGCAGGGGTTTACAATGAGCAGTTCTTC,CSVVGVAGVYNEQFF,-,TRBJ2-1,-,TRBV29-1
TGTGCCAGCAGCCAAGACCGCCCGGGACAGAGAATTTACGAGCAGTACTTC,CASSQDRPGQRIYEQYF,-,TRBJ2-7,TRBD1,TRBV14
TGCGCCAGCAGCACCGGGACAGGGACAGATACGCAGTATTTT,CASSTGTGTDTQYF,-,TRBJ2-3,TRBD1,TRBV5-1
TGCGCCAGCAGCTTGTTTTGGGGGCCTGATGAAAAACTGTTTTTT,CASSLFWGPDEKLFF,-,TRBJ1-4,-,TRBV5-1
TGTGCCTGGACCGACGGGGGGAGCTATGGCTACACCTTC,CAWTDGGSYGYTF,-,TRBJ1-2,-,TRBV30
TGCGCCAGCCACAGGGGTGTGGGAGAAAAACTGTTTTTT,CASHRGVGEKLFF,-,TRBJ1-4,TRBD1,TRBV5-1
TGTGCCAGCAGAGAGTGGCTAGCGGCCTCCTACGAGCAGTACTTC,CASREWLAASYEQYF,-,TRBJ2-7,TRBD2,TRBV28
TGTGCCAGCAGAGTAGCGGGAGTCGTCAACAATGAGCAGTTCTTC,CASRVAGVVNNEQFF,-,TRBJ2-1,TRBD2,TRBV6-1
TGTGCCAGCAGTGAATCACAGGGGATGGCCTACGAGCAGTACTTC,CASSESQGMAYEQYF,few,TRBJ2-7,TRBD1,TRBV2
TGTGCCAGCAGCCAGAGGCGGGCGGGTTTCAATGAGCAGTTCTTC,CASSQRRAGFNEQFF,once,TRBJ2-1,-,TRBV14
TGCGCCAGCGGCCTGGCCTCTAATAGCGGACCTTACAATGAGCAGTTCTTC,CASGLASNSGPYNEQFF,-,TRBJ2-1,-,TRBV5-1
TGCGCCAGCAGCCATGCATCCAACTCGGGGGAGACCCAGTACTTC,CASSHASNSGETQYF,few,TRBJ2-5,-,TRBV5-1